Each of the 21 T cell receptor beta chains below was sequenced from the same sample in a study of cytomegalovirus exposure and HLA in healthy donors. The PCR ran on 60 Vbeta and 13 Jbeta primers. The protocol was immunoSEQ multiplex PCR, while the TCRdb copy is restricted to in-frame clones and leaves out a portion. Here the sample spans about 64,000 clones, 77% being singletons. What was sequenced was PBMCs. These receptors originate from a male donor in good health and CMV-seropositive.

This chain connects TRBV7-2 to TRBJ1-3; TRBD1 is a possible D gene (6 bases). V was shortened by 5 bases and J by 2 bases, with 13 bases between the two germline ends. Germline V gives CDR1 SGHTA, CDR2 FQGNSA. The CDR3 is 15 amino acids. CDR3 loop: CASSPGVSPGNTIYF. The CDR3 DNA follows: TGTGCCAGCAGCCCAGGGGTATCACCTGGAAACACCATATATTTT.

The rearrangement joins TRBV30 to TRBJ1-1; no firm D call. V was pared by 4 bases and J by 1 base, with 10 bases between. Germline values: CDR1 GTSNPN, CDR2 SVGIG (reference sequence). There are 13 residues in the CDR3. CDR3 sequence (DNA): TGTGCCTGGAATCTCAGGTGGAACACTGAAGCTTTCTTT. Protein: CAWNLRWNTEAFF.

The CDR3 spells CASSPQRGETQYF. In nucleotides, the CDR3 is TGTGCCAGCTCACCACAACGAGGGGAGACCCAGTACTTC. The gene calls are TRBV18 and TRBJ2-5; tentative D call: TRBD2 (5 bases). The CDR3 extends over 13 amino acids. The germline gives CDR1 KGHSH, CDR2 LQKENI. Trimming removed 1 base from V and 5 bases from J, with 8 bases in between.

V gene TRBV11-3 combines with J gene TRBJ2-3; D is possibly TRBD2 (7 bases). Per germline, CDR1 SGHNT and CDR2 YENEEA. The CDR3 totals 15 residues. V lost 5 bases to trimming and J lost 0 bases, with 12 bases between them. CDR3 residues: CASSRGARSTDTQYF. In DNA form, the CDR3 reads TGTGCCAGCAGCCGGGGGGCGCGTAGCACAGATACGCAGTATTTT.

V and J are TRBV4-3 and TRBJ2-6, with TRBD2 as a possible D gene (5 bases). CDR3 length equals 17 residues. Per germline, CDR1 LGHNA and CDR2 YSLEER. V was trimmed by 0 bases and J by 2 bases, leaving 11 bases between them. CDR3 coding DNA: TGCGCCAGCAGCCAAGATCGGGAATTAGCTGGGGCCAACGTCCTGACTTTC. Protein: CASSQDRELAGANVLTF.

The chain has TRBV7-9 and TRBJ1-1, with D perhaps matching TRBD1 (6 bases). This CDR3 has 15 residues. Per the germline V gene, CDR1 is SEHNR and CDR2 is FQNEAQ (reference sequence). V was trimmed by 5 bases and J by 0 bases, leaving 13 bases between them. CDR3 protein: CASSPTQGVNTEAFF. CDR3 DNA sequence: TGTGCCAGCAGCCCTACACAGGGCGTGAACACTGAAGCTTTCTTT.

Sample share makes this clone medium-sized. V gene TRBV4-1 combines with J gene TRBJ1-1, with 9 positions matching TRBD1. CDR3 length: 16 residues. Germline CDR1 is MGHRA and CDR2 is YSYEKL. The V gene end was trimmed by 4 bases and the J gene end by 5 bases; junction bases not matched to a gene: 11. The DNA of the CDR3 is TGCGCCAGCAGCCTTATCTCCGGGACAGGGAAGACTGAAGCTTTCTTT. Protein: CASSLISGTGKTEAFF.

Here the CDR3 DNA reads TGTGCCAGCAGCCTGGGACAGGGGGGCGCGAGAGGGGTTTACAATGAGCAGTTCTTC. Protein: CASSLGQGGARGVYNEQFF. This chain uses TRBV7-8 with TRBJ2-1, with TRBD1 matching over 11 bases. This CDR3 has 19 residues. CDR1 is SGHVS and CDR2 is FQNEAQ in the germline V gene. Trimming removed 5 bases from V and 4 bases from J; junction bases left unmatched: 16.

This chain links TRBV19 with TRBJ2-5, with no clear D. CDR1 is LNHDA, CDR2 SQIVND, per germline (reference sequence). The V gene lost 4 bases and the J gene lost 5 bases, with 11 bases spanning the gap. The CDR3 sequence is 13 residues long. CDR3 DNA: TGTGCCAGTAGTAGAGGCCAGAGGGAGACCCAGTACTTC. It yields the protein CASSRGQRETQYF.

The J gene is TRBJ1-1, the V gene TRBV6-5; 11 bases align to TRBD1. Germline V gives CDR1 MNHEY, CDR2 SVGAGI. The CDR3 has 15 residues. V gave up 2 bases and J gave up 3 bases; unmatched junction bases: 2. As DNA, the CDR3 is TGTGCCAGCAGTTACGGGACAGGGGGAGACACTGAAGCTTTCTTT. This translates into CASSYGTGGDTEAFF.

This chain uses TRBV18 with TRBJ1-6; the match to TRBD1 covers 7 bases. The CDR3 sequence is 15 residues long. The ends lost 4 bases at V and 5 bases at J; junction bases unmatched: 5. CDR1 is KGHSH and CDR2 is LQKENI in the germline V gene. The CDR3, as DNA: TGTGCCAGCTCACTGGGGACAGTCAATAATTCACCCCTCCACTTT. It is translated as CASSLGTVNNSPLHF. Supplemented by reference TRBV18 and TRBJ1-6, the full variable domain reads NAGVMQNPRHLVRRRGQEARLRCSPMKGHSHVYWYRQLPEEGLKFMVYLQKENIIDESGMPKERFSAEFPKEGPSILRIQQVVRGDSAAYFCASSLGTVNNSPLHFGNGTRLTVT.

This chain connects TRBV30 to TRBJ1-1, with 9 bases identical to TRBD1. The CDR3 consists of 11 residues. With V trimmed by 3 bases and J by 13 bases, 6 bases remained unmatched. In germline, CDR1 is GTSNPN, CDR2 SVGIG (reference sequence). CDR3 loop: CAWRWGTGFFF. The CDR3 DNA reads TGTGCCTGGAGGTGGGGGACAGGGTTTTTCTTT.

This chain links TRBV30 with TRBJ2-7; 7 bases fit TRBD1. The CDR3 totals 14 residues. Germline values: CDR1 GTSNPN, CDR2 SVGIG (reference sequence). Unmatched junction bases numbered 9, after V lost 4 bases and J lost 3 bases. The CDR3 DNA reads TGTGCCTGGAACCTGAGACAGGGTCTCTACGAGCAGTACTTC. Translating it yields CAWNLRQGLYEQYF.

This sequence joins TRBV7-9 and TRBJ1-1, with D tentatively TRBD1 (6 bases). The CDR3 sequence is 13 residues long. Germline-derived CDR1 and CDR2 are SEHNR and FQNEAQ (reference sequence). Deletions cut 8 bases from V and 7 bases from J, with 17 bases between. CDR3 nucleotide sequence: TGTGCCAGCTGCGGCGGACAGTCCCGTGAAGCTTTCTTT. It translates to CASCGGQSREAFF.

This chain joins TRBV5-6 and TRBJ2-1, with D perhaps TRBD1 (5 bases). Germline CDR1 and CDR2: SGHDT and YYEEEE. CDR3 length: 15 amino acids. Trimming cost V 4 bases and J 7 bases, with 18 bases left between them. Here the CDR3 reads CASSDEIRVRNEQFF. In DNA form, the CDR3 reads TGTGCCAGCAGCGATGAAATCAGGGTGAGGAATGAGCAGTTCTTC.

The J gene is TRBJ2-3, the V gene TRBV9; D is uncertain. CDR3 length equals 14 residues. Trimming removed 0 bases from V and 1 base from J, with 6 bases in between. Germline V gene sequence: CDR1 SGDLS, CDR2 YYNGEE. CDR3 bases: TGTGCCAGCAGCGTAGGCGCCGGCACAGATACGCAGTATTTT. Translation: CASSVGAGTDTQYF.

V gene TRBV11-2 combines with J gene TRBJ2-7; D not resolved. V lost 5 bases and J lost 2, with 10 bases in between. The CDR3 spans 13 residues. CDR1 and CDR2 (germline): SGHAT, FQNNGV. This CDR3 is CASSKTQTYEQYF. The CDR3 DNA is TGTGCCAGCAGCAAGACACAAACCTACGAGCAGTACTTC.

V gene TRBV7-6 combines with J gene TRBJ2-7; 11 bases agree with TRBD1. The CDR3 sequence is 15 residues long. The V gene end was trimmed by 5 bases and the J gene end by 3 bases; junction bases not matched to a gene: 6. Germline lookup yields CDR1 SGHVS and CDR2 FNYEAQ. In DNA form, the CDR3 reads TGTGCCAGCAGCCTGGGACAGGGGGTGATCTACGAGCAGTACTTC. Translated, it gives CASSLGQGVIYEQYF.

This sequence joins TRBV6-5 and TRBJ1-3; D is uncertain. V lost 2 bases to trimming and J lost 0 bases, with 8 bases between them. Germline CDR1 and CDR2: MNHEY and SVGAGI. This CDR3 region has 15 residues. DNA of the CDR3: TGTGCCAGCAGTTACGGGCACAGCTCTGGAAACACCATATATTTT. Protein: CASSYGHSSGNTIYF.

This clone was observed a few times. The rearrangement joins TRBV30 to TRBJ2-7; 8 bases agree with TRBD2. This CDR3 spans 14 amino acids. Per the germline V gene, CDR1 is GTSNPN and CDR2 is SVGIG (reference sequence). V was clipped by 7 bases and J by 0 bases; unmatched bases: 8. CDR3 bases: TGTGCCTTCGGGAGGGGGGGGAACTCCTACGAGCAGTACTTC. Protein sequence: CAFGRGGNSYEQYF.

The chain links TRBV2 to TRBJ2-5; D perhaps matches TRBD2 (5 bases). CDR3 length equals 17 residues. Trimming left V 3 bases short and J 0 bases short, with 17 bases between. The germline gives CDR1 SNHLY, CDR2 FYNNEI. The CDR3 reads CASSDRAGGHNQETQYF. Here the CDR3 DNA reads TGTGCCAGCAGTGATCGGGCGGGTGGGCACAACCAAGAGACCCAGTACTTC.